These T cell receptor beta chains were read from a single sample in a study of blood T cell repertoires in COVID-19. This table comes from immunoSEQ multiplex PCR, and its TCRdb copy is limited to in-frame clones, with some not included. The table lists approximately 250,000 clones, more than 75% of them singletons. Material: peripheral blood. The receptors come from a woman aged 60-75 years with COVID-19, enrolled during active disease. The CDR3 runs from the conserved cysteine through the conserved F or W. The order of the fields is V gene, clone size, J gene, D gene, CDR3 protein, CDR3 DNA. A D gene is named only where the DNA matches it firmly. A row's size may be missing; if present it is once, few, many or a size class.

TRBV5-4	NA	TRBJ2-2	TRBD2	CASSFPNGRDHTGELFF	TGTGCCAGCAGCTTTCCTAACGGGAGGGACCACACCGGGGAGCTGTTTTTT
TRBV9	NA	TRBJ2-3	NA	CASSVDGGSTDTQYF	TGTGCCAGCAGCGTAGATGGCGGGAGCACAGATACGCAGTATTTT
TRBV28	NA	TRBJ2-2	NA	CASSSLGGSANTGELFF	TGTGCCAGCAGTTCCCTCGGGGGAAGCGCGAACACCGGGGAGCTGTTTTTT
TRBV27	few	TRBJ2-7	NA	CASSSLGQEQYF	TGTGCCAGCAGTTCATTAGGACAGGAGCAGTACTTC
TRBV9	NA	TRBJ2-7	TRBD2	CASSGSLAGTYEQYF	TGTGCCAGCAGCGGGTCACTAGCGGGTACCTACGAGCAGTACTTC
TRBV5-1	NA	TRBJ2-7	TRBD1	CASSSTGTALYEQYF	TGCGCCAGCAGCTCAACCGGGACAGCACTTTACGAGCAGTACTTC
TRBV4-2	NA	TRBJ2-2	TRBD2	CACGTINLPTGELFF	TGTGCCTGCGGGACTATCAACCTTCCTACCGGGGAGCTGTTTTTT
TRBV30	NA	TRBJ2-5	TRBD1	CAWGQGQGGGETQYF	TGTGCCTGGGGACAAGGACAGGGGGGTGGAGAGACCCAGTACTTC
TRBV6-6	NA	TRBJ2-2	TRBD1	CASSRGQGVGTGELFF	TGTGCCAGCAGCCGCGGACAGGGGGTTGGCACCGGGGAGCTGTTTTTT
TRBV25-1	NA	TRBJ1-1	TRBD1	CASGAQGATEAFF	TGTGCCAGCGGGGCTCAGGGGGCAACTGAAGCTTTCTTT
TRBV4-2	NA	TRBJ2-3	NA	CASRTEGSTDTQYF	TGTGCCAGCAGGACTGAGGGTAGCACAGATACGCAGTATTTT
TRBV6-2/TRBV6-3	NA	TRBJ2-7	TRBD2	CASSYLTGSGREGEQYF	TGTGCCAGCAGTTACCTTACAGGTAGCGGGAGGGAAGGGGAGCAGTACTTC
TRBV2	NA	TRBJ2-3	TRBD2	CASSEVAGATQYF	TGTGCCAGCAGTGAAGTAGCGGGAGCTACGCAGTATTTT
TRBV28	NA	TRBJ2-1	NA	CASSFVSFNEQFF	TGTGCCAGCAGTTTTGTATCGTTCAATGAGCAGTTCTTC
TRBV2	NA	TRBJ1-5	NA	CASKSIFSNQPQHF	TGTGCCAGCAAGAGTATCTTTAGCAATCAGCCCCAGCATTTT
TRBV27	NA	TRBJ1-6	TRBD1	CASRAIVGQGANSPLHF	TGTGCCAGCAGAGCCATTGTGGGACAGGGGGCAAATTCACCCCTCCACTTT
TRBV28	NA	TRBJ1-1	TRBD1	CASSPPGQGATEAFF	TGTGCCAGCAGTCCCCCCGGACAGGGGGCCACTGAAGCTTTCTTT
TRBV19	few	TRBJ2-6	TRBD1	CATRDSSGANVLTF	TGTGCCACGAGGGACAGCTCTGGGGCCAACGTCCTGACTTTC
TRBV5-6	NA	TRBJ2-3	NA	CASSLQGGHTDTQYF	TGTGCCAGCAGCTTGCAGGGGGGCCACACAGATACGCAGTATTTT
TRBV2	NA	TRBJ2-1	TRBD2	CASSVSGGSSYNEQFF	TGTGCCAGCAGTGTAAGCGGGGGGAGCTCCTACAATGAGCAGTTCTTC
TRBV6-2/TRBV6-3	NA	TRBJ2-2	NA	CASSYRSVTGELFF	TGTGCCAGCAGTTACCGAAGCGTCACCGGGGAGCTGTTTTTT
TRBV29-1	NA	TRBJ2-1	TRBD1	CSVDRGVRDEQFF	TGCAGCGTCGACAGGGGGGTTCGGGATGAGCAGTTCTTC
TRBV5-1	NA	TRBJ2-3	TRBD1	CASSRDRGHADTQYF	TGCGCCAGCAGCCGCGACAGGGGTCACGCAGATACGCAGTATTTT
TRBV11-2	NA	TRBJ2-1	NA	CASSLVGGSYNEQFF	TGTGCCAGCAGCTTAGTTGGGGGGTCCTACAATGAGCAGTTCTTC
TRBV6-5	NA	TRBJ1-2	TRBD1	CASRARGTGYGYTF	TGTGCCAGCAGGGCCAGGGGGACGGGCTATGGCTACACCTTC
TRBV27	NA	TRBJ2-6	NA	CASSTKPAGRGPSGGANVLTF	TGTGCCAGCAGTACAAAGCCGGCGGGCAGGGGCCCTTCGGGCGGGGCCAACGTCCTGACTTTC
TRBV30	once	TRBJ2-2	NA	CAWSPRAGELFF	TGTGCCTGGAGTCCGAGGGCCGGGGAGCTGTTTTTT
TRBV5-4	NA	TRBJ2-7	TRBD2	CASSSTSGVTYEQYF	TGTGCCAGCAGCTCGACTAGCGGGGTCACCTACGAGCAGTACTTC
TRBV10-3	NA	TRBJ2-2	TRBD2	CAISGTSGMATGELFF	TGTGCCATCAGTGGGACTAGCGGGATGGCCACCGGGGAGCTGTTTTTT
TRBV30	NA	TRBJ1-4	TRBD1	CAWSVTGGEKLFF	TGTGCCTGGAGTGTAACAGGGGGTGAAAAACTGTTTTTT
TRBV30	NA	TRBJ1-2	TRBD1	CAWSQGQGDHGYTF	TGTGCCTGGAGTCAGGGACAGGGTGATCACGGCTACACCTTC
TRBV5-4	NA	TRBJ1-2	NA	CASSPDRTYGYTF	TGTGCCAGCAGCCCGGACAGAACCTATGGCTACACCTTC
TRBV19	NA	TRBJ1-1	NA	CASTRSMNTEAFF	TGTGCCAGTACCAGATCCATGAACACTGAAGCTTTCTTT
TRBV4-3	NA	TRBJ1-3	TRBD1	CASSQDNRGFGNTIYF	TGCGCCAGCAGCCAAGATAACAGGGGATTTGGAAACACCATATATTTT
TRBV11-2	NA	TRBJ2-2	NA	CASSLKFRDWTGELFF	TGTGCCAGCAGCTTAAAATTCCGGGACTGGACCGGGGAGCTGTTTTTT
TRBV5-1	NA	TRBJ1-1	NA	CASSLVWSGNTEAFF	TGCGCCAGCAGCTTGGTTTGGTCAGGGAACACTGAAGCTTTCTTT
TRBV18	NA	TRBJ2-2	TRBD2	CASSPWSGSTGELFF	TGTGCCAGCTCACCATGGAGCGGGAGCACCGGGGAGCTGTTTTTT
TRBV24-1	NA	TRBJ2-7	TRBD2	CATSDASGTPPFEQYF	TGTGCCACCAGTGATGCTAGCGGGACCCCCCCGTTCGAGCAGTACTTC
TRBV7-9	NA	TRBJ2-7	NA	CASSLGASSYEQYF	TGTGCCAGCAGCTTAGGGGCAAGCTCCTACGAGCAGTACTTC
TRBV6-2/TRBV6-3	NA	TRBJ1-5	TRBD1	CASSHGTGRGMVNQPQHF	TGTGCCAGCAGTCACGGGACAGGGCGAGGTATGGTCAATCAGCCCCAGCATTTT
TRBV3-1/TRBV3-2	NA	TRBJ2-2	NA	CASSQKRGPGELFF	TGTGCCAGCAGCCAAAAGCGCGGCCCCGGGGAGCTGTTTTTT
TRBV4-1	NA	TRBJ2-1	TRBD2	CASSRGLAGGPYNEQFF	TGCGCCAGCAGCCGGGGACTAGCGGGAGGGCCCTACAATGAGCAGTTCTTC
TRBV12-5	once	TRBJ2-1	NA	CASGFGGFGEQFF	TGTGCTAGTGGTTTTGGGGGGTTTGGTGAGCAGTTCTTC
TRBV11-2	NA	TRBJ1-1	NA	CASSLVGGTEAFF	TGTGCCAGCAGCTTAGTGGGGGGGACTGAAGCTTTCTTT
TRBV30	NA	TRBJ1-2	NA	CAWSVARNYGYTF	TGTGCCTGGAGTGTAGCCAGGAATTATGGCTACACCTTC
TRBV6-5	NA	TRBJ1-3	NA	CASSFFAQDTIYF	TGTGCCAGCAGTTTCTTTGCCCAGGACACCATATATTTT
TRBV7-2	once	TRBJ1-3	NA	CASSLVQAGNTIYF	TGTGCCAGCAGCTTAGTGCAGGCTGGAAACACCATATATTTT
TRBV24-1	NA	TRBJ2-7	NA	CATSDFTRSEQYF	TGTGCCACCAGTGATTTTACGAGGTCCGAGCAGTACTTC
TRBV6-5	NA	TRBJ1-2	NA	CASSYWGRRGKDGYTF	TGTGCCAGCAGTTACTGGGGCAGGCGCGGGAAGGATGGCTACACCTTC
TRBV19	NA	TRBJ1-1	TRBD1	CASRAIGQGVSGAFF	TGTGCCAGTAGGGCCATTGGGCAGGGGGTTTCGGGAGCTTTCTTT
TRBV28	NA	TRBJ2-1	NA	CASSLPRVLYNEQFF	TGTGCCAGCAGTTTGCCTCGGGTTCTTTACAATGAGCAGTTCTTC
TRBV6-5	NA	TRBJ2-5	NA	CASSLGSPKETQYF	TGTGCCAGCAGCCTCGGGTCTCCAAAAGAGACCCAGTACTTC
TRBV5-6	NA	TRBJ1-1	TRBD1	CASSMTGRGTEAFF	TGTGCCAGCAGCATGACAGGGCGCGGGACTGAAGCTTTCTTT